This T cell receptor (beta chain) was identified in a study of blood T cells in healthy people across ages. The study, taken as a whole, reports: Per-million-T-cell TCR beta diversity fell roughly linearly with age.

CDR3 size: 15 residues. The V end lost 2 bases, the J end lost 5 bases, and 16 bases lay between the germline ends. Germline V gene lookup returns CDR1 SGDLS and CDR2 YYNGEE. Then a second PCR, running about 7 to 11 cycles, was carried out with a sample-barcoded 5' primer and a J-beta primer mix. Through a template-switch adaptor with 12 random nucleotides, each cDNA molecule received a tag. One entry per CDR3 protein, called by TCRdb with MiXCR from the 5' RACE reads. The table includes about 1 million distinct CDR3 sequences, under 45% detected once. This clonotype was found a few times. What it binds is not known.

Sequenced input: blood. The gene calls are TRBV9 and TRBJ2-5, with D perhaps TRBD1 (6 bases). The TCR originated in an older woman in good health. CDR3 DNA sequence: TGTGCCAGCAGCGTGTTCCAGGGGCTAGGGGAGACCCAGTACTTC. This translates into CASSVFQGLGETQYF.